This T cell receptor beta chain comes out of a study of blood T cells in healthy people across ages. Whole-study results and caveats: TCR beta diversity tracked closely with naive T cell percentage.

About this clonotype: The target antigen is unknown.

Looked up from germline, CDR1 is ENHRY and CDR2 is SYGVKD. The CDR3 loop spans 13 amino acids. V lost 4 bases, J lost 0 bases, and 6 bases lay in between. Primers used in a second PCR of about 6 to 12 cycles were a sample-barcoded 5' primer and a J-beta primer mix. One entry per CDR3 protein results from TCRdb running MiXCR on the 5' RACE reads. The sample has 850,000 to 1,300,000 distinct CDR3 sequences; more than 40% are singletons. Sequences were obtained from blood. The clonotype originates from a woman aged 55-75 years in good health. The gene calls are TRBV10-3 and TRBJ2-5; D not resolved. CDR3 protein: CAISAPYQETQYF. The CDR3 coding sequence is TGTGCCATCAGTGCACCGTACCAAGAGACCCAGTACTTC.